This TCR beta chain originates from a study of blood T cell repertoires in COVID-19. The overall study: COVID-19 samples from acute and convalescent phases originated in the United States, Italy and Spain. Sources were T cells, B-cell-depleted T cells, or PBMCs; the material itself was cDNA or gDNA.

This clone was seen a single time. In the source study's methods: Amplifying reference gene primers gave estimates of nucleated cell counts. Assay: immunoSEQ multiplex PCR; the TCRdb copy retains only in-frame clones and omits some. The V and J calls and clone size are taken from that table; D and trimming were inferred from the DNA. The data hold more than 95,000 clones, with roughly four fifths observed a single time. The CDR3 has 15 amino acids. With 3 bases clipped from V and 6 bases from J, the junction kept 5 bases outside the gene matches. Germline V gene data show CDR1 as SGHRS and CDR2 as YFSETQ.

The clonotype was recovered from a man aged 60 to 69 with acute or convalescent COVID-19. Material: peripheral blood. The chain uses TRBV5-1 and TRBJ2-1, with 11 positions matching TRBD1. The CDR3 here is CASSSGQGAANEQFF. The CDR3 bases are TGCGCCAGCAGCTCCGGACAGGGGGCCGCCAATGAGCAGTTCTTC.